This entry lists 27 T cell receptor beta chains sequenced from one sample in a study of T cell responses to AZD1222 COVID-19 vaccine. Measured with immunoSEQ multiplex PCR; TCRdb has only the in-frame clones, and not every one. The sample yields about 130,000 clones, more than 70% seen once. The starting material was peripheral blood, obtained on day 0 of AZD1222 vaccination. These receptors came from an adult in good health.

This clone was picked up one time. The chain employs TRBV19 and TRBJ2-7; D remains ambiguous. The CDR3 spans 11 residues. The germline V gene has CDR1 LNHDA and CDR2 SQIVND (reference sequence). The ends were cut back, 3 bases at V and 7 bases at J, with 7 bases in the middle. The CDR3, as DNA: TGTGCCAGTAGTATTGGTCGGGAGCAGTACTTC. Amino acids: CASSIGREQYF.

V is TRBV27 and J is TRBJ1-1; 9 bases match TRBD1. J lost 6 bases, V lost 6 bases, and 8 bases had no gene match. The CDR3 runs to 14 residues. Germline CDR1 MNHEY, CDR2 SMNVEV (reference sequence). In DNA form, the CDR3 reads TGTGCCAGCAGCTACGGGACAGGGATATCTGAAGCTTTCTTT. This translates into CASSYGTGISEAFF.

This sequence joins TRBV28 and TRBJ1-4, with a tentative D call TRBD1 (6 bases). This CDR3 has 14 amino acids. The V gene's germline CDR1 is MDHEN and CDR2 SYDVKM. Trimming stripped 3 bases from V and 7 bases from J, with 12 bases between. The DNA for the CDR3 is TGTGCCAGCAGTTTGTCGGGGGCGCGTGAAAAACTGTTTTTT. Translation: CASSLSGAREKLFF.

The CDR3 DNA sequence: TGTGCCAGCAGTTCACCGGGCCTACTAGGAGAGCAGTACTTC. Its translation: CASSSPGLLGEQYF. The gene calls are TRBV6-5 and TRBJ2-7, with a possible D match to TRBD2 (5 bases). With 4 bases removed from V and 7 bases from J, the gap between germline ends came to 17 bases. The CDR3 length is 14 residues. Germline CDR1 is MNHEY and CDR2 is SVGAGI.

In its sample, this clone was seen a few times. The chain couples TRBV6-5 to TRBJ2-2, with no clear D. The length of the CDR3 is 11 residues. Germline V gives CDR1 MNHEY, CDR2 SVGAGI. V was trimmed by 6 bases and J by 6 bases, leaving 5 bases between them. The CDR3 region has the DNA TGTGCCAGCAGGAGACCCGGGGAGCTGTTTTTT. Protein sequence: CASRRPGELFF.

The rearrangement uses TRBV11-2 and TRBJ1-3; D gene unclear. Trimming left V 6 bases short and J 0 bases short, with 18 bases between. The CDR3 length is 17 residues. Looked up from germline, CDR1 is SGHAT and CDR2 is FQNNGV. As DNA, the CDR3 is TGTGCCAGCAGTCGCAGAGGGTCCTATATCTCTGGAAACACCATATATTTT. This sequence encodes CASSRRGSYISGNTIYF.

J is TRBJ1-2 and V is TRBV2; 10 bases are shared with TRBD1. V gave up 4 bases and J gave up 1 base; unmatched junction bases: 6. CDR1 is SNHLY, CDR2 FYNNEI, per germline. The CDR3 spans 16 residues. CDR3 protein: CASSARQGAGNYGYTF. The CDR3 nucleotides are TGTGCCAGCAGTGCCCGACAGGGGGCAGGTAACTATGGCTACACCTTC.

The CDR3 sequence: CASSGRAESSYNEQFF. DNA for the CDR3: TGTGCCAGCAGTGGGAGGGCGGAAAGCTCCTACAATGAGCAGTTCTTC. This chain links TRBV5-5 with TRBJ2-1; TRBD2 aligns across 7 bases. Germline CDR1 and CDR2: SGHKS and YYEKEE (reference sequence). The V and J ends lost 5 bases and 0 bases, in that order; junction bases with no gene match: 8. The CDR3 is 16 amino acids.

This clone has only one observation. The CDR3 protein is CSASIGVNTEAFF. CDR3 bases: TGCAGTGCTAGTATAGGTGTGAACACTGAAGCTTTCTTT. The chain uses TRBV20-1 and TRBJ1-1, with D unresolved. This CDR3 region has 13 residues. Trimming pared 3 bases from V and 0 bases from J, leaving 8 bases between. The V gene's germline CDR1 is DFQATT and CDR2 SNEGSKA (reference sequence).

This chain joins TRBV5-1 and TRBJ2-3, with TRBD2 matching over 7 bases. Trimming took 3 bases from V and 0 from J; bases not matched to a gene: 10. The germline gives CDR1 SGHRS, CDR2 YFSETQ. The CDR3 has 17 residues. CDR3: CASSSGPTAGSTDTQYF. The CDR3, as DNA: TGCGCCAGCAGCTCGGGCCCGACAGCGGGGAGCACAGATACGCAGTATTTT.

This clone appeared a few times. The rearrangement links TRBV11-2 to TRBJ1-1; D uncertain. V was trimmed by 5 bases and J by 1 base, leaving 11 bases between them. Germline V gene lookup returns CDR1 SGHAT and CDR2 FQNNGV. The CDR3 covers 14 residues. CDR3 sequence (DNA): TGTGCCAGCAGCCCGACTCGGGGGAACACTGAAGCTTTCTTT. It codes for CASSPTRGNTEAFF. Full variable domain (outside the CDR3, taken from reference TRBV11-2 and TRBJ1-1): EAGVAQSPRYKIIEKRQSVAFWCNPISGHATLYWYQQILGQGPKLLIQFQNNGVVDDSQLPKDRFSAERLKGVDSTLKIQPAKLEDSAVYLCASSPTRGNTEAFFGQGTRLTVV.

V is TRBV3-1 (or the pseudogene TRBV3-2) and J is TRBJ2-3; D not resolved. V gave up 4 bases and J gave up 5 bases, with 10 bases separating them. CDR1 is LGHDT, CDR2 YNNKEL, per germline (reference sequence). The CDR3 has 13 residues. CDR3 DNA: TGTGCCAGCAGCCTCGCCGCGATAGATACGCAGTATTTT. Translation: CASSLAAIDTQYF.

In the case of this clone: In the same sample, other DNA sequences code for this CDR3. This chain connects TRBV5-1 to TRBJ2-7; the D is unclear. In germline, CDR1 is SGHRS, CDR2 YFSETQ. V dropped 2 bases and J dropped 3 bases, with 3 bases sitting between them. The CDR3 contains 11 residues. The CDR3 sequence: CASSLDYEQYF. The CDR3 DNA sequence: TGCGCCAGCAGCTTAGACTACGAGCAGTACTTC.

The rearrangement joins TRBV5-1 to TRBJ2-1, with D tentatively TRBD2 (7 bases). The germline gives CDR1 SGHRS, CDR2 YFSETQ. V gave up 4 bases and J gave up 3 bases, with 17 bases separating them. This CDR3 is 16 amino acids long. CDR3 nucleotides: TGCGCCAGCAGCCGTCTAGGGGGAGGGGTCTACAATGAGCAGTTCTTC. It yields the protein CASSRLGGGVYNEQFF.

This clone was found once. The chain employs TRBV30 and TRBJ2-2; no firm D call. Germline V CDR1 and CDR2: GTSNPN, SVGIG (reference sequence). V was trimmed by 2 bases and J by 6 bases, leaving 7 bases between them. The CDR3 runs to 12 residues. The CDR3 nucleotides read TGTGCCTGGAGTCCACGGGCCGGGGAGCTGTTTTTT. It codes for CAWSPRAGELFF.

The chain couples TRBV6-5 to TRBJ1-2; D is unresolved. The CDR3 is 12 residues long. V lost 2 bases to trimming and J lost 4 bases, with 5 bases between them. Germline CDR1 and CDR2: MNHEY and SVGAGI. The CDR3 loop is CASSYDSYGYTF. The CDR3 bases are TGTGCCAGCAGTTACGATAGCTATGGCTACACCTTC.

The V gene is TRBV20-1, the J gene TRBJ1-5; possible D gene TRBD1, 5 bases. Trimming shortened V by 3 bases and J by 0 bases, and 12 bases separated the two germline ends. The CDR3 runs to 15 residues. Looked up from germline, CDR1 is DFQATT and CDR2 is SNEGSKA (reference sequence). In DNA form, the CDR3 reads TGCAGTGCTAGTATAGGGACCGGTAGCAATCAGCCCCAGCATTTT. Its protein product is CSASIGTGSNQPQHF.

The chain has TRBV29-1 and TRBJ2-3; 7 nucleotides match TRBD2. V gave up 4 bases and J gave up 0 bases; unmatched junction bases: 7. Per germline, CDR1 SQVTM and CDR2 ANQGSEA. This CDR3 spans 15 amino acids. The CDR3 loop reads CSVGRLAASTDTQYF. Here the CDR3 DNA reads TGCAGCGTTGGTAGGCTAGCGGCTAGCACAGATACGCAGTATTTT.

V gene TRBV11-3 combines with J gene TRBJ2-1; 9 nucleotides align to TRBD2. The germline gives CDR1 SGHNT, CDR2 YENEEA. V gave up 1 base and J gave up 7 bases; unmatched junction bases: 8. CDR3 length: 16 residues. The CDR3 region is CASSLGLAGGSNEQFF. DNA of the CDR3: TGTGCCAGCAGCTTAGGGTTGGCGGGAGGGTCGAATGAGCAGTTCTTC.

This clone was seen once. V is TRBV6-5 and J is TRBJ2-1; D is possibly TRBD1 (6 bases). Trimming pared 3 bases from V and 9 bases from J, leaving 12 bases between. CDR3 length: 13 residues. The germline V gene has CDR1 MNHEY and CDR2 SVGAGI. The CDR3 coding sequence is TGTGCCAGCAGTTATCTTCAGGGGTCTGAGCAGTTCTTC. Translated: CASSYLQGSEQFF.

About this clone: At one of its ends the junction is not consistent with the germline gene, which may arise from a read error. CDR3 sequence reads: CASSQATWPTLNEKLLF. The CDR3 bases are TGTGCCAGCAGCCAAGCCACATGGCCTACTCTTAATGAAAAACTGCTTTTT. The rearrangement joins TRBV4-2 to TRBJ1-4; D gene ambiguous. The CDR3 sequence is 17 residues long. CDR1 and CDR2 (germline): LGHNA, YNFKEQ.

This clone is a singleton in its sample. The chain is built from TRBV24-1 and TRBJ2-2; D not certain. Trimming left V 2 bases short and J 4 bases short, with 7 bases between. The CDR3 has 14 amino acids. Germline V gives CDR1 KGHDR, CDR2 SFDVKD. CDR3 protein: CATSDWAPTGELFF. The DNA of the CDR3 is TGTGCCACCAGTGATTGGGCGCCCACCGGGGAGCTGTTTTTT.

The rearrangement links TRBV7-2 to TRBJ2-7; 16 nucleotides agree with TRBD2. V lost 3 bases and J lost 8; bases outside the gene matches: 10. The CDR3 covers 17 residues. Germline-derived CDR1 and CDR2 are SGHTA and FQGNSA. CDR3 residues: CASSLYLMGLAGGKQYF. DNA of the CDR3: TGTGCCAGCAGCTTGTACCTGATGGGACTAGCGGGAGGGAAGCAGTACTTC.

The V gene is TRBV2, the J gene TRBJ2-5, with 7 positions matching TRBD2. The CDR3 is 15 amino acids. The V segment lost 6 bases and the J segment 3 bases; nucleotides outside the gene matches: 10. From germline, CDR1 is SNHLY and CDR2 FYNNEI. As DNA, the CDR3 is TGTGCCAGCAGGAGGGAGGGCCTAGGAGAAGAGACCCAGTACTTC. This codes for CASRREGLGEETQYF.

The chain is built from TRBV5-1 and TRBJ2-7; 11 nucleotides agree with TRBD2. Per the germline V gene, CDR1 is SGHRS and CDR2 is YFSETQ. The CDR3 contains 14 residues. Germline trimming cut 3 bases from V and 5 bases from J; bases unmatched to any gene: 4. CDR3 bases: TGCGCCAGCAGCTGGGCGGGACTAGCGGACGAGCAGTACTTC. Translation: CASSWAGLADEQYF.

The rearrangement uses TRBV5-1 and TRBJ2-7; 9 positions agree with TRBD1. V dropped 4 bases and J dropped 7; count of bases not matched to a gene: 12. The CDR3 extends over 15 amino acids. Germline values: CDR1 SGHRS, CDR2 YFSETQ. The chain's CDR3 is CASSLAPQGAGEQYF. The CDR3 DNA reads TGCGCCAGCAGCCTGGCCCCACAGGGGGCAGGTGAGCAGTACTTC.

The chain joins TRBV9 to TRBJ2-2; 7 bases match TRBD2. This CDR3 is 16 amino acids long. CDR1 SGDLS and CDR2 YYNGEE come from the germline V gene. V dropped 0 bases and J dropped 2; count of bases not matched to a gene: 4. The CDR3 protein is CASSVASGTNTGELFF. In DNA, the CDR3 is TGTGCCAGCAGCGTAGCGAGCGGGACTAACACCGGGGAGCTGTTTTTT.